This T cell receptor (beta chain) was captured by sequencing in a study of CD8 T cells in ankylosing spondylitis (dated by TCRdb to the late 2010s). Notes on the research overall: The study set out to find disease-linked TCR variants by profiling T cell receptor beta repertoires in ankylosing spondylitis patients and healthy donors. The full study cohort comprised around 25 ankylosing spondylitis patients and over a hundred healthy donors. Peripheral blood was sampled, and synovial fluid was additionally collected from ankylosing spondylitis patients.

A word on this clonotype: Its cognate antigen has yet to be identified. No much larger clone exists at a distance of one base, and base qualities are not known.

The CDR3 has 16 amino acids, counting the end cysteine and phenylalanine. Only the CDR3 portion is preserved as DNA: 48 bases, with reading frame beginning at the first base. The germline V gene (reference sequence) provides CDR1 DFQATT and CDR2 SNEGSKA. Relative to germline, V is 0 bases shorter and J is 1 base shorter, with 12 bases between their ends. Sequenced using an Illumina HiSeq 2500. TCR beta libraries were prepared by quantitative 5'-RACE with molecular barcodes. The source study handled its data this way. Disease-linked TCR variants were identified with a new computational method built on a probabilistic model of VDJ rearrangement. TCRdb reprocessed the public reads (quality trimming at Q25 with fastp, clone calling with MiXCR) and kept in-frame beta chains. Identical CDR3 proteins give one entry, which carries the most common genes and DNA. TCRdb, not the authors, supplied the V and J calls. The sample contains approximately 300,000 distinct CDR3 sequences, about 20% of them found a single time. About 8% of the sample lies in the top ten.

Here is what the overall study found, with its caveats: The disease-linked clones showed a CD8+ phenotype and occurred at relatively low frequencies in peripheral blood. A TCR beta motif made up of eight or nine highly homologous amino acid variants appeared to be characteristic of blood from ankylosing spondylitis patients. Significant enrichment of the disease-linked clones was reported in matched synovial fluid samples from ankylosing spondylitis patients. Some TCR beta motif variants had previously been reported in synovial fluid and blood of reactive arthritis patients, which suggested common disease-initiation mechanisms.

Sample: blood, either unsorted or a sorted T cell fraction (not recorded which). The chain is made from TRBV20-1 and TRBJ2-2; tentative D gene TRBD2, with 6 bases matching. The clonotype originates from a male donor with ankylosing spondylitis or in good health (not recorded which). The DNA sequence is TGCAGTGCTAGAGATGTGCGGCGGGGGAACACCGGGGAGCTGTTTTTT. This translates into CSARDVRRGNTGELFF.